Shown below are 7 T cell receptor beta chains from a single sample sequenced in a study of T-cell reconstitution after alpha-beta-depleted transplantation in children. Unique molecular identifiers were used in preparing the TCRbeta library. TCRdb reanalysed the PCR reads using MiXCR and keeps one entry per CDR3 protein. The sample holds 500,000 to 650,000 distinct CDR3 sequences, about 10% seen once. The specimen comprised PBMCs, mostly from graft donor cells, sampled 180 days after TCRalphabeta/CD19-depleted stem cell transplant. Receptor source: a female patient between 2 and 15 years old who had a stem cell transplant for aplastic anemia, so the T cells may come from the graft donor.

This clonotype was observed a few times. This rearrangement joins TRBV28 to TRBJ2-7; D ambiguous. This CDR3 contains 13 residues. Germline assignment: CDR1 MDHEN and CDR2 SYDVKM. V was shortened by 6 bases and J by 3 bases, with 12 bases between the two germline ends. The CDR3 region is CASRYTTGYEQYF. The CDR3 coding sequence is TGTGCCAGCAGATACACGACCGGCTACGAGCAGTACTTC.

This clonotype has a handful of counts. This sequence joins TRBV15 and TRBJ2-3; TRBD2 agrees at 11 bases. The CDR3 has 18 residues. Per germline, CDR1 LNHNV and CDR2 YYDKDF (reference sequence). V dropped 0 bases and J dropped 2; count of bases not matched to a gene: 7. The CDR3 bases are TGTGCCACCAGCAGAGATCCCGGACTAGCGGGCTACACAGATACGCAGTATTTT. This encodes CATSRDPGLAGYTDTQYF.

Note on this clonotype: At one boundary the junction diverges from the germline segment, which might be a read error. V usage is TRBV12-3 or TRBV12-4 and J usage is TRBJ2-5; D possibly corresponds to TRBD2 (5 bases). This CDR3 is built from 14 residues. The CDR3 coding sequence is TGTGCCAGCAGTTTACACGGGTGGGGAGAGATCCAGTACTTC. This sequence encodes CASSLHGWGEIQYF.

A few counts support this clonotype. The chain has TRBV3-1 and TRBJ2-2, with TRBD1 identical over 8 bases. The germline V gene has CDR1 LGHDT and CDR2 YNNKEL (reference sequence). This CDR3 region has 17 residues. Trimming removed 1 base from V and 0 bases from J; junction bases left unmatched: 4. CDR3 in amino acids: CASSQVPGGPNTGELFF. The CDR3 nucleotides read TGTGCCAGCAGCCAAGTTCCAGGGGGCCCGAACACCGGGGAGCTGTTTTTT.

CDR3 DNA sequence: TGTGCCAGCAGAGGACTAGCGGGGGCCTACGAGCAGTACGTC. Amino acids: CASRGLAGAYEQYV. The genes are TRBV27 and TRBJ2-7, with 13 nucleotides matching TRBD2. The germline gives CDR1 MNHEY, CDR2 SMNVEV (reference sequence). This CDR3 has 14 residues. V lost 6 bases and J lost 2; bases outside the gene matches: 1.

In regard to this clonotype: Because it lacks the conserved phenylalanine or tryptophan at the end, this CDR3 is likely a read error. The gene calls are TRBV12-3 or TRBV12-4 and TRBJ1-2, with no clear D. Between the trimmed V and J ends, which lost 6 bases and 8 bases, there was a span of 10 bases. The CDR3 loop spans 11 amino acids. The CDR3 reads CASRRPLGYTS. CDR3 DNA sequence: TGTGCCAGCAGGCGCCCCTTAGGCTACACCTCC.

V is TRBV7-6 and J is TRBJ2-5, with unresolved D. The CDR3 is 17 amino acids. The germline V gene has CDR1 SGHVS and CDR2 FNYEAQ. Trimming shortened V by 5 bases and J by 0 bases, and 19 bases separated the two germline ends. For the CDR3, the DNA is TGTGCCAGCAGCCCTCCTCTGCGTCAGCCTAACCAAGAGACCCAGTACTTC. Its protein is CASSPPLRQPNQETQYF.